This T cell receptor beta chain was sequenced for a study of PD-L1 blockade in urothelial cancer. Looking at the study overall: Median blood clonality was roughly 0.078, with 75,000 to 100,000 unique TCRs.

TCRdb's table, derived via immunoSEQ multiplex PCR, lists solely in-frame clones and lacks some. The sample consists of approximately 90,000 clones, 85% to 90% of them appearing once. Time point meaning: pretreatment peripheral blood. Disease in patients was locally advanced or metastatic urothelial carcinoma. Comments on this clone: The antigen is unknown.

Germline CDR1 is KGHSH and CDR2 is LQKENI. The CDR3 has 14 residues. Losses at the gene ends were 6 bases for V and 8 bases for J; bases not matched to a gene: 9. Study outcomes and limitations: Durable-benefit patients showed greater tumor-associated blood clone expansion at 3 weeks.

This clonotype was obtained from a man aged 55 to 70 with urothelial cancer. The V gene is TRBV18, the J gene TRBJ1-4, with 7 bases that match TRBD1. The sequences come from PBMCs, collected around atezolizumab (anti-PD-L1) treatment. In DNA form, the CDR3 reads TGTGCCAGCTCCCTCGACAGGGCTGGGGAAAAACTGTTTTTT. Translated, it gives CASSLDRAGEKLFF.